The present T cell receptor (beta chain) was sequenced within a study of post-analysis software for immune sequencing data. Study information: Patients with relapsing-remitting, secondary progressive and progressive-relapsing multiple sclerosis courses were all represented. Study results and limitations: People with multiple sclerosis had a significantly lower normalized Chao1 diversity than controls did. Strong co-clustering by F measure was evident for samples that had been prepared in the same batch. Elevated frequency relative to controls characterized roughly 5 TRBV segments in patients, TRBV5-6, TRBV5-1 and TRBV20-1 among them.

From germline, CDR1 is KGHSH and CDR2 LQKENI. This CDR3 region has 14 residues. With 5 bases clipped from V and 6 bases from J, the junction kept 8 bases outside the gene matches. TCR beta cDNA libraries had unique molecular identifiers. cDNA molecules numbering around 500,000 came from about 0.94 to 9.7 million T cells. TCRdb independently ran MiXCR on the PCR reads; one entry per CDR3 protein. The sample includes some 260,000 distinct CDR3 sequences, 36% of them seen just once. A word on this clonotype: Its cognate antigen is unknown.

The source is a girl aged 5 to 17 with multiple sclerosis. The chain combines TRBV18 with TRBJ1-2; 8 nucleotides agree with TRBD1. The sequenced material came from blood. The CDR3 spells CASSSRTGMDGYTF. DNA of the CDR3: TGTGCCAGCTCATCGAGGACAGGGATGGATGGCTACACCTTC.